Listed below are T cell receptor beta chains from one sample, sequenced in a study of shared clonotypes between healthy human individuals. Sequenced by immunoSEQ multiplex PCR; TCRdb stores in-frame clones only, minus some. Of around 2.5 million clones in the sample, 93% are singletons; the top ten hold 0.36%. Sequencing was done on a sample of naive CD4+ T cells from PBMCs. The receptors were sampled from a man between 18 and 35 years old in good health. Some clones in this sample may be carry-over from other donors' samples. Each CDR3 is given with its conserved first and last residue. A D gene is named only where the DNA matches it firmly. Clone size is stated in some rows and not others, as once, few, many or a class when expanded.

j_gene: TRBJ2-2; v_gene: TRBV7-9; d_gene: TRBD2; abundance: -; CDR3aa: CASGRVGGGTGELFF; CDR3nt: TGTGCCAGCGGTCGGGTTGGCGGGGGCACCGGGGAGCTGTTTTTT
j_gene: TRBJ2-1; v_gene: TRBV7-2; d_gene: -; abundance: -; CDR3aa: CASSLAPRVNEQFF; CDR3nt: TGTGCCAGCAGCTTAGCGCCCAGGGTCAATGAGCAGTTCTTC
j_gene: TRBJ1-2; v_gene: TRBV28; d_gene: -; abundance: -; CDR3aa: CASSLGQNYGYTF; CDR3nt: TGTGCCAGCAGTTTGGGGCAGAACTATGGCTACACCTTC
j_gene: TRBJ1-2; v_gene: TRBV4-3; d_gene: -; abundance: -; CDR3aa: CASSQEIRAGYGYTF; CDR3nt: TGCGCCAGCAGCCAAGAGATCAGGGCGGGCTATGGCTACACCTTC
j_gene: TRBJ2-3; v_gene: TRBV6-5; d_gene: TRBD2; abundance: -; CDR3aa: CASKREGPTDTQYF; CDR3nt: TGTGCCAGCAAGAGGGAGGGCCCAACAGATACGCAGTATTTT
j_gene: TRBJ1-2; v_gene: TRBV29-1; d_gene: TRBD1; abundance: -; CDR3aa: CSAKLKQGANYGYTF; CDR3nt: TGCAGCGCGAAACTCAAGCAGGGGGCTAACTATGGCTACACCTTC
j_gene: TRBJ2-5; v_gene: TRBV7-2; d_gene: TRBD2; abundance: -; CDR3aa: CASSSILGTSGRETQYF; CDR3nt: TGTGCCAGCAGCTCCATTCTTGGGACTAGCGGGAGAGAGACCCAGTACTTC
j_gene: TRBJ2-7; v_gene: TRBV4-3; d_gene: -; abundance: once; CDR3aa: CASSQEQGIYEQYF; CDR3nt: TGCGCCAGTAGCCAAGAGCAGGGGATCTACGAGCAGTACTTC
j_gene: TRBJ2-1; v_gene: TRBV7-9; d_gene: -; abundance: -; CDR3aa: CASSHEPPNEQFF; CDR3nt: TGTGCCAGCAGCCATGAACCACCCAATGAGCAGTTCTTC
j_gene: TRBJ1-1; v_gene: TRBV28; d_gene: TRBD1; abundance: -; CDR3aa: CASATGGLGTEAFF; CDR3nt: TGTGCCAGCGCTACAGGGGGCTTAGGCACTGAAGCTTTCTTT
j_gene: TRBJ1-5; v_gene: TRBV18; d_gene: -; abundance: once; CDR3aa: CASSPNRDPNIQHF; CDR3nt: TGTGCCAGCTCACCCAACCGGGATCCTAACATCCAGCATTTT
j_gene: TRBJ1-4; v_gene: TRBV5-1; d_gene: -; abundance: -; CDR3aa: CASSLQREKLFF; CDR3nt: TGCGCCAGCAGCTTGCAACGGGAAAAACTGTTTTTT
j_gene: TRBJ1-1; v_gene: TRBV11-3; d_gene: -; abundance: -; CDR3aa: CASSLGTSNTEAFF; CDR3nt: TGTGCCAGCAGCTTAGGGACGTCGAACACTGAAGCTTTCTTT
j_gene: TRBJ1-1; v_gene: TRBV19; d_gene: -; abundance: once; CDR3aa: CASRPNYRPIHTEAFF; CDR3nt: TGTGCCAGTAGACCAAACTACCGGCCTATCCACACTGAAGCTTTCTTT
j_gene: TRBJ2-5; v_gene: TRBV18; d_gene: TRBD2; abundance: -; CDR3aa: CASSPTAGQETQYF; CDR3nt: TGTGCCAGCTCACCAACAGCGGGACAAGAGACCCAGTACTTC
j_gene: TRBJ1-1; v_gene: TRBV6-4; d_gene: -; abundance: -; CDR3aa: CASSYRDTSMNTEAFF; CDR3nt: TGTGCCAGCAGCTACCGGGACACCTCGATGAACACTGAAGCTTTCTTT
j_gene: TRBJ2-2; v_gene: TRBV28; d_gene: -; abundance: -; CDR3aa: CASSLASVGTGELFF; CDR3nt: TGTGCCAGCAGCCTCGCTAGCGTGGGGACCGGGGAGCTGTTTTTT
j_gene: TRBJ2-3; v_gene: TRBV29-1; d_gene: -; abundance: -; CDR3aa: CSVVGTYTDTQYF; CDR3nt: TGCAGCGTTGTGGGCACATACACAGATACGCAGTATTTT
j_gene: TRBJ1-2; v_gene: TRBV28; d_gene: TRBD1; abundance: -; CDR3aa: CASIDRGRGGYTF; CDR3nt: TGTGCCAGCATCGACAGGGGGCGGGGTGGCTACACCTTC
j_gene: TRBJ2-1; v_gene: TRBV19; d_gene: -; abundance: -; CDR3aa: CASRGRVFGSYNEQFF; CDR3nt: TGTGCCAGTAGAGGTAGGGTGTTTGGGTCGTACAATGAGCAGTTCTTC
j_gene: TRBJ2-6; v_gene: TRBV7-3; d_gene: -; abundance: -; CDR3aa: CASSPRGEPGANVLTF; CDR3nt: TGTGCCAGCAGCCCTCGAGGGGAACCTGGGGCCAACGTCCTGACTTTC
j_gene: TRBJ2-1; v_gene: TRBV7-4; d_gene: -; abundance: -; CDR3aa: CASSLVGPRSYNEQFF; CDR3nt: TGTGCCAGCAGCTTAGTTGGGCCCCGGTCCTACAATGAGCAGTTCTTC
j_gene: TRBJ2-3; v_gene: TRBV5-1; d_gene: -; abundance: -; CDR3aa: CASSSPRLSGVTDTQYF; CDR3nt: TGCGCCAGCAGCTCCCCGCGGTTAAGCGGTGTGACAGATACGCAGTATTTT
j_gene: TRBJ2-2; v_gene: TRBV9; d_gene: -; abundance: -; CDR3aa: CASSAQGDDGELFF; CDR3nt: TGTGCCAGCAGCGCACAGGGTGACGACGGGGAGCTGTTTTTT
j_gene: TRBJ2-5; v_gene: TRBV10-2; d_gene: TRBD2; abundance: -; CDR3aa: CASSDPAGGGTQYF; CDR3nt: TGCGCCAGCAGTGATCCAGCGGGAGGGGGGACCCAGTACTTC
j_gene: TRBJ2-7; v_gene: TRBV29-1; d_gene: -; abundance: -; CDR3aa: CSPSRGSYEQYF; CDR3nt: TGCAGCCCCTCTCGGGGCTCCTACGAGCAGTACTTC
j_gene: TRBJ2-7; v_gene: TRBV5-1; d_gene: -; abundance: -; CDR3aa: CASSLVAAKNEQYF; CDR3nt: TGCGCCAGCAGCTTGGTGGCGGCAAAGAACGAGCAGTACTTC
j_gene: TRBJ1-1; v_gene: TRBV5-4; d_gene: -; abundance: -; CDR3aa: CASTGLNTEAFF; CDR3nt: TGTGCCAGCACAGGCCTGAACACTGAAGCTTTCTTT
j_gene: TRBJ2-2; v_gene: TRBV9; d_gene: TRBD2; abundance: -; CDR3aa: CASSVGLGSGRDTGELFF; CDR3nt: TGTGCCAGCAGCGTAGGGTTGGGGAGCGGGAGGGACACCGGGGAGCTGTTTTTT
j_gene: TRBJ2-3; v_gene: TRBV7-2; d_gene: -; abundance: once; CDR3aa: CASSYGLTTDTQYF; CDR3nt: TGTGCCAGCAGCTACGGACTAACCACAGATACGCAGTATTTT
j_gene: TRBJ1-1; v_gene: TRBV6-5; d_gene: -; abundance: -; CDR3aa: CASSKRGRGSPEAFF; CDR3nt: TGTGCCAGCAGTAAACGGGGTCGAGGGTCCCCTGAAGCTTTCTTT
j_gene: TRBJ1-1; v_gene: TRBV6-5; d_gene: -; abundance: few; CDR3aa: CASSYFLNTEAFF; CDR3nt: TGTGCCAGCAGTTACTTCCTGAACACTGAAGCTTTCTTT
j_gene: TRBJ2-1; v_gene: TRBV5-1; d_gene: -; abundance: -; CDR3aa: CASIGTVYNEQFF; CDR3nt: TGCGCCAGCATCGGGACGGTCTACAATGAGCAGTTCTTC
j_gene: TRBJ2-3; v_gene: TRBV6-5; d_gene: -; abundance: -; CDR3aa: CASRLRRITDTQYF; CDR3nt: TGTGCCAGCAGGCTCAGAAGAATCACAGATACGCAGTATTTT
j_gene: TRBJ1-6; v_gene: TRBV19; d_gene: TRBD1; abundance: -; CDR3aa: CASSDRGRYESPLHF; CDR3nt: TGTGCCAGTAGTGACAGGGGCCGGTATGAATCACCCCTCCACTTT
j_gene: TRBJ2-5; v_gene: TRBV5-1; d_gene: -; abundance: -; CDR3aa: CASSDPSRVETQYF; CDR3nt: TGCGCCAGTTCGGACCCAAGCCGTGTCGAGACCCAGTACTTC
j_gene: TRBJ2-5; v_gene: TRBV5-1; d_gene: -; abundance: -; CDR3aa: CASSFRTVTETQYF; CDR3nt: TGCGCCAGCAGCTTCCGGACAGTCACGGAGACCCAGTACTTC
j_gene: TRBJ1-2; v_gene: TRBV5-1; d_gene: TRBD1; abundance: -; CDR3aa: CASSLEGAPRNYGYTF; CDR3nt: TGCGCCAGCAGCTTGGAGGGGGCCCCTAGGAACTATGGCTACACCTTC
j_gene: TRBJ2-7; v_gene: TRBV11-2; d_gene: -; abundance: -; CDR3aa: CASSSDRTYEQYF; CDR3nt: TGTGCCAGCAGCTCAGACAGGACCTACGAGCAGTACTTC
j_gene: TRBJ1-1; v_gene: TRBV10-3; d_gene: TRBD1; abundance: -; CDR3aa: CAISSFDRVDTEAFF; CDR3nt: TGTGCCATCAGCTCCTTCGACAGGGTTGACACTGAAGCTTTCTTT
j_gene: TRBJ1-1; v_gene: TRBV2; d_gene: -; abundance: -; CDR3aa: CASSVDGLNTEAFF; CDR3nt: TGTGCCAGCAGCGTGGATGGCCTGAACACTGAAGCTTTCTTT
j_gene: TRBJ2-3; v_gene: TRBV7-9; d_gene: TRBD2; abundance: -; CDR3aa: CASSLGLASTDTQYF; CDR3nt: TGTGCCAGCAGCTTAGGACTAGCGAGCACAGATACGCAGTATTTT